These 7 T cell receptor beta chains were sequenced from one sample in a study of T cells after yellow fever vaccination. TCRdb re-called the 5' RACE reads with MiXCR, one entry per CDR3 protein. The table shows 250,000 or so distinct CDR3 sequences, with 6.7% occurring only once. The sequencing here drew on CD4+ T cells sorted from PBMCs, taken on the day of the yellow fever booster vaccination. These receptors were obtained from a young man who received the YFV17D yellow fever vaccine.

This clonotype was counted ten times or more. J is TRBJ2-5 and V is TRBV12-3 or TRBV12-4; TRBD1 is a possible D gene (5 bases). V dropped 3 bases and J dropped 7 bases, with 12 bases sitting between them. CDR3 size: 13 residues. CDR3 sequence (DNA): TGTGCCAGCAGTTTTGGGTCTCAGGGGACCCAGTACTTC. Translation: CASSFGSQGTQYF.

A few counts support this clonotype. The V call is TRBV28, the J call TRBJ2-7; TRBD2 is a possible D gene (5 bases). V was cut by 7 bases and J by 0 bases, with 13 bases left in between. Germline V gives CDR1 MDHEN, CDR2 SYDVKM. CDR3 length: 14 residues. CDR3 region: CASNGPGSSYEQYF. CDR3 DNA sequence: TGTGCCAGCAACGGACCGGGGTCCTCCTACGAGCAGTACTTC.

Concerning this clonotype itself: This may be a read error, as it is one base from a much larger clone. This sequence joins TRBV7-3 and TRBJ2-2; no definite D call. The CDR3 is made up of 13 amino acids. From germline, CDR1 is SGHTA and CDR2 FQGTGA. With 6 bases removed from V and 5 bases from J, the gap between germline ends came to 10 bases. CDR3 nucleotide sequence: TGTGCCAGCAGACCGGAACCTACCGGGGAGCTGTTTTTT. This codes for CASRPEPTGELFF.

This clonotype appeared many times. DNA for the CDR3: TGTGCCAGCTCACGTATCCAGAAAGCGGACGAGCAGTACTTC. Protein sequence: CASSRIQKADEQYF. V gene TRBV18 combines with J gene TRBJ2-7; TRBD2 is a possible D gene (5 bases). CDR3 length: 14 residues. The V end lost 4 bases, the J end lost 5 bases, and 15 bases lay between the germline ends. Germline lookup yields CDR1 KGHSH and CDR2 LQKENI.

Notes on this clonotype: It may be a read error: a sequence one base away is much more abundant. The rearrangement uses TRBV18 and TRBJ1-1, with 7 nucleotides matching TRBD1. Per germline, CDR1 KGHSH and CDR2 LQKENI. J was trimmed by 5 bases and V by 4 bases; bases with no gene match: 10. The CDR3 loop spans 15 amino acids. The CDR3 DNA follows: TGTGCCAGCTCACAGGAGACAGGGATGGAGACTGAAGCTTTCTTT. Translating it yields CASSQETGMETEAFF.

This clonotype has only a few counts. The genes are TRBV5-1 and TRBJ2-1; D perhaps matches TRBD2 (5 bases). Germline V gives CDR1 SGHRS, CDR2 YFSETQ. The CDR3 is made up of 16 amino acids. V gave up 0 bases and J gave up 2 bases, with 12 bases separating them. The CDR3 DNA sequence: TGCGCCAGCAGCTTGGAATCGGGGAGCCCCTACAATGAGCAGTTCTTC. Amino acids: CASSLESGSPYNEQFF.

CDR3 coding DNA: TGTGCCACCCACTCACCTGGGGAGCCCCAGCATTTT. Translating gives CATHSPGEPQHF. V usage is TRBV27 and J usage is TRBJ1-5; no definite D call. V lost 10 bases, J lost 8 bases, and 15 bases lay in between. Looked up from germline, CDR1 is MNHEY and CDR2 is SMNVEV (reference sequence). The CDR3 spans 12 residues.